One T cell receptor beta chain is described in this entry. Its target is unknown. V shed 3 bases and J 5 bases; nucleotides not matched to a gene: 2. Germline V CDR1 and CDR2: SGHTA, FQGNSA. The CDR3 has 13 residues. TCRdb keeps only in-frame clones here, not all; method: immunoSEQ multiplex PCR. Among some 2,200 clones listed, 15% to 20% were seen once. This record belongs to a study of T cells in localized non-small cell lung cancer. Study results and caveats: Those with higher blood T cell density had longer overall survival. Investigators sequenced only a single tumor region, leaving heterogeneity possible. Adjacent lung tissue had a median around 57 of the top 100 clones found in the tumor. Clonality peaked in uninvolved adjacent lung rather than tumor.

Specimen: lung tumor tissue, collected before any cancer treatment. The sequence derives from a man aged 35 to 70 with stage I squamous cell lung carcinoma. This sequence joins TRBV7-2 and TRBJ2-5, with TRBD1 identical over 8 bases. CDR3 in DNA: TGTGCCAGCAGCTTCACAGGGGGGGAGACCCAGTACTTC. Amino acid sequence: CASSFTGGETQYF.